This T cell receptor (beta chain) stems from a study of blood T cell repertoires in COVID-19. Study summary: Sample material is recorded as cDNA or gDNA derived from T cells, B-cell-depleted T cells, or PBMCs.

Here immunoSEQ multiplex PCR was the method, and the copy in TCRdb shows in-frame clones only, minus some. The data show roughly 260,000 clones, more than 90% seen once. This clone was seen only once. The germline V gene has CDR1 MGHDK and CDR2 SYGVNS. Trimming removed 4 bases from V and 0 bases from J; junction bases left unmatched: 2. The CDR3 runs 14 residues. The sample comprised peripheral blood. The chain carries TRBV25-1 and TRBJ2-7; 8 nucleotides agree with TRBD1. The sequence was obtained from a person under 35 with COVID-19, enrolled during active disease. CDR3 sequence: CASSGDRISYEQYF. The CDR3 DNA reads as TGTGCCAGCAGTGGGGACAGGATCTCCTACGAGCAGTACTTC.